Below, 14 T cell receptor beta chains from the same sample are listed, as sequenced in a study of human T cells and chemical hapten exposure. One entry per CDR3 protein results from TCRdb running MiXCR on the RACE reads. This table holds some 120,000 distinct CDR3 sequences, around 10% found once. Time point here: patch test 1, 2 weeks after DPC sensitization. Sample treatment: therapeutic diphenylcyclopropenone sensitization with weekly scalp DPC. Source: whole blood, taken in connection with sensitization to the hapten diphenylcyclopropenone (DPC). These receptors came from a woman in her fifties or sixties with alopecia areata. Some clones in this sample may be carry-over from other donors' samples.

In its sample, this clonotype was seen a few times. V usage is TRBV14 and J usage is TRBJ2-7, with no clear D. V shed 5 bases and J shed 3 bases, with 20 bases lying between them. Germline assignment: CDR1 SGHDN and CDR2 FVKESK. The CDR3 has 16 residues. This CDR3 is CASSVEVSRSNYEQYF. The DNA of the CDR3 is TGTGCCAGCAGCGTAGAAGTCTCTCGGTCGAACTACGAGCAGTACTTC.

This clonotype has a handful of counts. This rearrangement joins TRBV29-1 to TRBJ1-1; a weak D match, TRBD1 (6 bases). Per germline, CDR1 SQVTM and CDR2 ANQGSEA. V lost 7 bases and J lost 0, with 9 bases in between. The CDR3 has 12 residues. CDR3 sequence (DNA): TGCAGCGCAGGACAGCTGAACACTGAAGCTTTCTTT. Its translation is CSAGQLNTEAFF.

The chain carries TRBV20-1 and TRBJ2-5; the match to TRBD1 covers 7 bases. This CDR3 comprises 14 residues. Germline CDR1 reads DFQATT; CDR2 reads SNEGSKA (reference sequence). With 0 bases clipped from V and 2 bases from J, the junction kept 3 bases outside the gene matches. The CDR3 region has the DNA TGCAGTGCTAGAGAAGGGGGCCCACAAGAGACCCAGTACTTC. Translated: CSAREGGPQETQYF.

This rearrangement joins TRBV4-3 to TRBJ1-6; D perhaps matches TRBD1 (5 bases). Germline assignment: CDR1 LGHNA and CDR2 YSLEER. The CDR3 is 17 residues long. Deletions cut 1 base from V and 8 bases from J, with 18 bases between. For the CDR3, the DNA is TGCGCCAGCAGCCAAGCACTTGTCAGGGTGGAATATTCACCCCTCCACTTT. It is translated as CASSQALVRVEYSPLHF.

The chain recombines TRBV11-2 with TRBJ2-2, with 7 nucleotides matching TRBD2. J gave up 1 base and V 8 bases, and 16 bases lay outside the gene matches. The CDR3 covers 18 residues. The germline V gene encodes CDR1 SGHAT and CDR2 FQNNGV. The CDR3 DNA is TGTGCCAGCTCCCCCAGTACCCCAGCGGGGCGGAACACCGGGGAGCTGTTTTTT. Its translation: CASSPSTPAGRNTGELFF.

The CDR3 region has the DNA TGTGCCAGCAGTGGTACAGGGTCAAAAGATACGCAGTATTTT. Translated, it gives CASSGTGSKDTQYF. The genes are TRBV7-9 and TRBJ2-3; D is perhaps TRBD1 (6 bases). Germline V lookup: CDR1 SEHNR, CDR2 FQNEAQ (reference sequence). The CDR3 spans 14 residues. With 6 bases removed from V and 5 bases from J, the gap between germline ends came to 15 bases.

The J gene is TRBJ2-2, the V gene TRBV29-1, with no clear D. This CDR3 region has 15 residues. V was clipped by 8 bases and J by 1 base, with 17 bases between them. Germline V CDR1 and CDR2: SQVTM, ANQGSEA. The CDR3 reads CSYLPDGRNTGELFF. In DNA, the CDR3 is TGCAGCTACCTACCGGACGGCAGGAACACCGGGGAGCTGTTTTTT.

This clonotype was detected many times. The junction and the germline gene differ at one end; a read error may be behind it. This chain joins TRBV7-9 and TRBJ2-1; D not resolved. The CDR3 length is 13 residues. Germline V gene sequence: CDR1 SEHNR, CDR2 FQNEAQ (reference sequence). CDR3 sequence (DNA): TGTGCCAGCAGTTTAGACGGGTGGAATGAGCAGTTCTTC. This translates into CASSLDGWNEQFF.

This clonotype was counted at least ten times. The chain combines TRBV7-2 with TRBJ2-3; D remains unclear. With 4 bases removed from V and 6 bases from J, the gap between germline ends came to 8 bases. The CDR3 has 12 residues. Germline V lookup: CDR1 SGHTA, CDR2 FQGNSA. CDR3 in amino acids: CASSSAVDTQYF. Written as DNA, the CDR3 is TGTGCCAGCAGCTCTGCCGTGGATACGCAGTATTTT.

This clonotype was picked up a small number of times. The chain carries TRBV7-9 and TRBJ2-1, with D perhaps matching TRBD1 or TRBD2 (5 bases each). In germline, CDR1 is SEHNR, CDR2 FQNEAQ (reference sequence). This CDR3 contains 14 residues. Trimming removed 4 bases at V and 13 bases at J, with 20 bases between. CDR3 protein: CASSSDRPRGPQFF. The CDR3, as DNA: TGTGCCAGCAGCTCTGACCGGCCCCGGGGCCCCCAGTTCTTC.

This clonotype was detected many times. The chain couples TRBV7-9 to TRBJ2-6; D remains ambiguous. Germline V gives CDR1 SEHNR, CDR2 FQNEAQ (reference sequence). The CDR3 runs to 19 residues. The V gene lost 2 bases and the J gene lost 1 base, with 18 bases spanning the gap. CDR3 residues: CASSLLVGRPQSGANVLTF. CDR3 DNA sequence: TGTGCCAGCAGCTTATTGGTAGGTCGCCCCCAATCTGGGGCCAACGTCCTGACTTTC.

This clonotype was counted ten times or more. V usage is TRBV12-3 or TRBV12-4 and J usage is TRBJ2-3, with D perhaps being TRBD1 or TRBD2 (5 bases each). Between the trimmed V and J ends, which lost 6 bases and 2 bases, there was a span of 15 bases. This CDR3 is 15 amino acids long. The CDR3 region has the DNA TGTGCCAGCAGCCGCCGGGACGCCATCACAGATACGCAGTATTTT. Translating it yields CASSRRDAITDTQYF.

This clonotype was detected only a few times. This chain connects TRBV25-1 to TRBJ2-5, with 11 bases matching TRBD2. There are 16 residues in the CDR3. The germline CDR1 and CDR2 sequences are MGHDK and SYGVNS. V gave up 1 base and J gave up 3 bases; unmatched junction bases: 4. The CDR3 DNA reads TGTGCCAGCAGTGAATCCCTGACTAGCGGGAAAGAGACCCAGTACTTC. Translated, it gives CASSESLTSGKETQYF.

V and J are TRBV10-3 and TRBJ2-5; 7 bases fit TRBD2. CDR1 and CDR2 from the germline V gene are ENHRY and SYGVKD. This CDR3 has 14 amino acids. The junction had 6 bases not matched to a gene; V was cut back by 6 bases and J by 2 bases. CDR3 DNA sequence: TGTGCCATCAGGGAAACTAGCGTTCAAGAGACCCAGTACTTC. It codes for CAIRETSVQETQYF.